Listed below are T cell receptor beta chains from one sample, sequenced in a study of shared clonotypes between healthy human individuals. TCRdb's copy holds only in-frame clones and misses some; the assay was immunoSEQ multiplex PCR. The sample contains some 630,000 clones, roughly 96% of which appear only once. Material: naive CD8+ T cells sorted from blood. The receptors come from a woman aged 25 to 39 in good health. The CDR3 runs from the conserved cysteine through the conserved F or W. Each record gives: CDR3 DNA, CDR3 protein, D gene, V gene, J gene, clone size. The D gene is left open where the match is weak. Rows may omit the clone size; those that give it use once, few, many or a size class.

DNA: TGTGCCAGCAGCCGGAACACTGAAGCTTTCTTT
CDR3: CASSRNTEAFF
D: NA
V: TRBV7-8
J: TRBJ1-1
size: NA

DNA: TGTGCCAGCAGTGATTACCCCGGGGATACGCAGTATTTT
CDR3: CASSDYPGDTQYF
D: NA
V: TRBV2
J: TRBJ2-3
size: NA

DNA: TGTGCCAGCAGCCCTGACGGGAACTATGGCTACACCTTC
CDR3: CASSPDGNYGYTF
D: NA
V: TRBV7-8
J: TRBJ1-2
size: NA

DNA: TGTGCCAGCAGCCACAGCCATCGGGAGGGCCTAGACGAGCAGTACTTC
CDR3: CASSHSHREGLDEQYF
D: TRBD2
V: TRBV5-6
J: TRBJ2-7
size: NA

DNA: TGTGCCAGCAGCTTAGGCGGCCTAGCGGAGGTCAATGAGCAGTTCTTC
CDR3: CASSLGGLAEVNEQFF
D: TRBD2
V: TRBV13
J: TRBJ2-1
size: NA

DNA: TGTGCCAGCAGTGGCGGTACGGGACACCAATATACCTACGAGCAGTACTTC
CDR3: CASSGGTGHQYTYEQYF
D: NA
V: TRBV6-1
J: TRBJ2-7
size: NA

DNA: TGTGCCAGCAGTTTATTTTCCGGGTTGGGCGAAAAACTGTTTTTT
CDR3: CASSLFSGLGEKLFF
D: NA
V: TRBV28
J: TRBJ1-4
size: NA

DNA: TGTGCCAGCAGCCCAGGCCCAGATAGCTTCACAGATACGCAGTATTTT
CDR3: CASSPGPDSFTDTQYF
D: NA
V: TRBV7-7
J: TRBJ2-3
size: NA

DNA: TGTGCCAGCAGCACCACAGGGGTGGGGACCCAGTACTTC
CDR3: CASSTTGVGTQYF
D: TRBD1
V: TRBV11-3
J: TRBJ2-5
size: once

DNA: TGTGCCAGCAGTGATAACGAGCAGTACTTC
CDR3: CASSDNEQYF
D: NA
V: TRBV2
J: TRBJ2-7
size: NA

DNA: TGTGCCAGCAGTTCCTCCGGGACTAGCGGGAGGGACCCGGATACGCAGTATTTT
CDR3: CASSSSGTSGRDPDTQYF
D: TRBD2
V: TRBV7-9
J: TRBJ2-3
size: NA

DNA: TGTGCCAGCAGTTTCTTGACGGGCACTGAAGCTTTCTTT
CDR3: CASSFLTGTEAFF
D: NA
V: TRBV28
J: TRBJ1-1
size: NA

DNA: TGTGCCAGCAGTCTACGTAAAGAGACCCAGTACTTC
CDR3: CASSLRKETQYF
D: NA
V: TRBV7-2
J: TRBJ2-5
size: NA

DNA: TGTGCCAGCAGGGGCATCTCCAATCAGCCCCAGCATTTT
CDR3: CASRGISNQPQHF
D: NA
V: TRBV2
J: TRBJ1-5
size: NA

DNA: TGCAGCGTTGACTCGATGGGGCGGGAGCAGTTCTTC
CDR3: CSVDSMGREQFF
D: NA
V: TRBV29-1
J: TRBJ2-1
size: once

DNA: TGTGCCAGCAGTACATGTGGACAAAGTCGGGCCAACGTCCTGACTTTC
CDR3: CASSTCGQSRANVLTF
D: NA
V: TRBV25-1
J: TRBJ2-6
size: NA

DNA: TGTGCCAGCAGCTTCCGGGACAGGGTAGGCTACACCTTC
CDR3: CASSFRDRVGYTF
D: TRBD1
V: TRBV14
J: TRBJ1-2
size: once

DNA: TGTGCCAGCAGTGCCTGGGACGGCTCCTACGAGCAGTACTTC
CDR3: CASSAWDGSYEQYF
D: NA
V: TRBV6-1
J: TRBJ2-7
size: NA

DNA: TGTGCCAGCAGCCCTCCGGACAGGATTAACTACGAGCAGTACTTC
CDR3: CASSPPDRINYEQYF
D: TRBD1
V: TRBV7-9
J: TRBJ2-7
size: once

DNA: TGTGCCAGCAGTCCCAAACAGGGGCAATACTCCTACGAGCAGTACTTC
CDR3: CASSPKQGQYSYEQYF
D: TRBD1
V: TRBV6-6
J: TRBJ2-7
size: once

DNA: TGTGCCAGCAGCGTGGGACAGGGGGGTAGAGGGTACGAGCAGTACTTC
CDR3: CASSVGQGGRGYEQYF
D: TRBD1
V: TRBV5-5
J: TRBJ2-7
size: NA

DNA: TGTGCCAGCAGCGTACGTTCAGGGACTAGCGGGAGGGGATCCTACAATGAGCAGTTCTTC
CDR3: CASSVRSGTSGRGSYNEQFF
D: TRBD2
V: TRBV9
J: TRBJ2-1
size: NA

DNA: TGTGCCAGCTCGACAGGGGTCCTTTCGCAGTATGGCTACACCTTC
CDR3: CASSTGVLSQYGYTF
D: TRBD1
V: TRBV28
J: TRBJ1-2
size: once

DNA: TGTGCCAGCAGCTCAGGACAGGGACTCTACAATGAGCAGTTCTTC
CDR3: CASSSGQGLYNEQFF
D: TRBD1
V: TRBV13
J: TRBJ2-1
size: NA

DNA: TGTGCCAGCAGCCGGATCAGGGGGCGAACCCTCTATGGCTACACCTTC
CDR3: CASSRIRGRTLYGYTF
D: TRBD1
V: TRBV27
J: TRBJ1-2
size: NA

DNA: TGTGCCAGCAGTGACAGAGCTCTCTATGGCTACACCTTC
CDR3: CASSDRALYGYTF
D: NA
V: TRBV28
J: TRBJ1-2
size: once

DNA: TGTGCCAGCAGACCCCACGAGGGGCCGATCACTGAAGCTTTCTTT
CDR3: CASRPHEGPITEAFF
D: NA
V: TRBV6-5
J: TRBJ1-1
size: NA

DNA: TGTGCCAGCAGTTACTCCCAGACCTCCACCGGGGAGCTGTTTTTT
CDR3: CASSYSQTSTGELFF
D: NA
V: TRBV6-5
J: TRBJ2-2
size: NA

DNA: TGCAGCGTTGGGGGACAGGCGGGGTATAATTCACCCCTCCACTTT
CDR3: CSVGGQAGYNSPLHF
D: TRBD1
V: TRBV29-1
J: TRBJ1-6
size: NA

DNA: TGTGCCAGCAGCTTCGGGGGAACCGGGGAGCTGTTTTTT
CDR3: CASSFGGTGELFF
D: NA
V: TRBV9
J: TRBJ2-2
size: NA

DNA: TGTGCCAGCGGGCTCACTGGCTACTCTGGAAACACCATATATTTT
CDR3: CASGLTGYSGNTIYF
D: NA
V: TRBV2
J: TRBJ1-3
size: NA

DNA: TGTGCCAGCAGTTTATATCCCTACACTGAAGCTTTCTTT
CDR3: CASSLYPYTEAFF
D: NA
V: TRBV28
J: TRBJ1-1
size: NA

DNA: TGTGCCAGCAGCGTAGCGGGAGCCTCAGATACGCAGTATTTT
CDR3: CASSVAGASDTQYF
D: NA
V: TRBV9
J: TRBJ2-3
size: NA

DNA: TGTGCCAGTAGTATAAGTGGACAGGGGCTCGACGAGCAGTACTTC
CDR3: CASSISGQGLDEQYF
D: TRBD1
V: TRBV19
J: TRBJ2-7
size: once

DNA: TGTGCCAGCAGCTTTGAACAGGCGGGGGAGACCCAGTACTTC
CDR3: CASSFEQAGETQYF
D: NA
V: TRBV13
J: TRBJ2-5
size: NA

DNA: TGTGCCAGCAGCTCTCTCGACAGGGGGCGGACTGAAGCTTTCTTT
CDR3: CASSSLDRGRTEAFF
D: TRBD1
V: TRBV11-1
J: TRBJ1-1
size: NA

DNA: TGCGCCAGCAGCCATCCCTCACTAGCGGGAGTTTGGACCGGGGAGCTGTTTTTT
CDR3: CASSHPSLAGVWTGELFF
D: TRBD2
V: TRBV4-1
J: TRBJ2-2
size: NA